The T cell receptor beta chain described here comes from a study of regulatory T cells in long-lasting Graves disease (TCRdb year 2021). Regarding the study in general: Patients with newly diagnosed Graves' disease had been on antithyroid drugs for under 3 months. Persistent Graves' disease patients were compared with newly diagnosed Graves' disease patients by peripheral blood TCR sequencing and RNA sequencing. The study took place in China and was registered as a clinical trial. A total of roughly 35 samples underwent TCR sequencing: around 13 from persistent and approximately 20 from newly diagnosed Graves' disease patients.

The library was made by multiplex PCR. The listed sequencing device is Illumina HiSeq 4000. TCR beta libraries were built with iRepertoire HTBI primers and Arm-PCR amplification of CDR3 regions. Before sequencing, the PCR products went through gel purification. The authors processed their data as follows. Gene usage analysis of CDR3 amino acid clonotypes used the approximately 62 TRBV and around 13 TRBJ segments found across samples. COPE and FqMerger were used to merge the filtered high-quality paired reads into contigs. BLAST was used to align contigs to IMGT TRBV, TRBD and TRBJ reference genes, and CDR3 was defined according to IMGT. Clonotypes above 0.1% frequency were classified as highly expanded clones. Shannon entropy served as the measure of repertoire diversity, while the Gini coefficient captured V-J evenness. A clonotype was considered public if more than one individual shared it. In TCRdb, the public reads were trimmed at Q25 with fastp and aligned with MiXCR, with productive beta chains retained. Rows are unified per CDR3 protein, each entry keeping the most common DNA and genes. TCRdb assigned the V and J calls; the authors' analysis was not used. The sample table shows 520,000 or so distinct CDR3 sequences, and around 12% are seen once. The top ten clonotypes cover over 7% of the sample.

The germline V end is reduced by 4 bases and the J end by 6 bases; junction bases left unmatched: 9. From cysteine to phenylalanine, the CDR3 is 14 amino acids long. The entry retains the CDR3 DNA only, 42 bases that are in frame from base 1. Based on the germline V gene (reference sequence), the CDR1 and CDR2 sequences are GTSNPN and SVGIG. Study-level results and caveats: Patients with persistent disease shared more public clonotypes (about 2,500) than newly diagnosed patients did (around 930). Sequencing and analysis were restricted to the TCR beta chain. Only peripheral blood was studied, because thyroid tissue, the primary lesion, was inaccessible. The authors acknowledged the small sample size as a limitation that may reduce accuracy. TRBV28, TRBJ1-2 and TRBJ2-5 were preferentially used in persistent disease, while TRBV20-1 and TRBJ2-1 were favored in newly diagnosed disease. Compared with newly diagnosed patients, patients with persistent Graves' disease had lower TCR Shannon entropy and fewer highly expanded clones, which suggests clonal expansion.

This clonotype was found a few times. Its antigen has not been determined. The sample holds no much larger clone one base away, and base qualities are not on file. The time point label for this specimen denotes: newly diagnosed GD, antithyroid drugs for less than 3 months. For both TCR sequencing and RNA sequencing, RNA was extracted from PBMCs in TRIzol. The diagnosis of Graves' disease was made according to American Thyroid Association guidelines. Recruitment of patients was carried out at an endocrinology department in Xi'an, China. Each patient gave around 9.2 milliliters of peripheral blood, collected in an EDTA anticoagulant tube. Ficoll Paque Plus density gradient separation was used to isolate PBMCs, and no additional T cell sorting was done. An Agilent 2100 Bioanalyzer and agarose gel were used to check RNA quality, and a NanoDrop 2000 was used to measure RNA concentration. These data also formed part of another study, on T cells in Graves' hyperthyroidism and ophthalmopathy. Taken from the second paper: Stable Graves' hyperthyroidism was defined as the absence of progression to ophthalmopathy over 18 months of follow-up. Hyperthyroidism patients were newly diagnosed, with disease duration under 2 months, and aged 18 to 65 years. The study excluded patients with uncontrolled infections, other autoimmune diseases, pregnancy or lactation. Diagnoses were established on the basis of clinical symptoms, serum thyroxine and TRAb, thyroid ultrasound, and orbital computed tomography. The TCR CDR3 was subjected to a first round of RT-PCR using the HTBI primer set and the Qiagen OneStep RT-PCR kit. Most expanded thyroid clonotypes (frequency above 0.001) were also detected in blood, suggesting blood repertoires may reflect thyroid immune responses. A 13 V-J signature model separated ophthalmopathy from stable hyperthyroidism, with roughly 88% sensitivity and roughly 81% specificity in cross-validation and 80%/75% in testing. During validation, the model predicted progression to ophthalmopathy a median of around six months ahead of onset, with almost 71% sensitivity and 72.22% specificity. To identify distinguishing TCR V-J signatures, a discovery cohort of some 100 patients was used, comprising 40 to 45 with Graves' ophthalmopathy and 57 with stable Graves' hyperthyroidism. Prospective prediction of ophthalmopathy was tested in an independent validation cohort of fewer than 20 hyperthyroidism patients and 17 patients who later progressed to ophthalmopathy. The approximately 95 discovery patients were divided at random into training and test sets in a 7:3 ratio. In about six Graves' hyperthyroidism patients, the study also compared T-cell repertoires from thyroid tissue with T-cell repertoires from blood. Following sampling, methimazole starting at 30 mg daily was given to hyperthyroidism patients, and high-dose intravenous methylprednisolone was given to ophthalmopathy patients. The libraries were constructed in a second round of multiplex PCR and then size-selected and purified. Sequencing of the libraries was done on an Illumina HiSeq2000 using paired-end 100 bp reads. SOAPnuke was used to process the raw data, removing reads that contained adapters or uncalled bases, had a mean Phred below 15, or lacked an exact match to the constant primer or identifier. COPE v1.2.5 was used to merge the high-quality paired reads, and each unique nucleotide sequence was defined as a clonotype. MiTCR v1.1 was used to align the clonotypes against IMGT TRBV, TRBD and TRBJ reference segments. The analysis included only V-J combinations with a frequency above 0.0001, which together covered over 98% of the repertoires. The TCS score was defined as the ratio of F50 (clonal expansion) to E x V (chaos), calculated using BLOSUM62-based TCRdist between CDR3 peptides within each V-J. Welch's t-statistics and random forest reduced roughly 540 V-J features to 13, which were used in a naive Bayes classifier (R e1071). No statistical method was used to set the sample size in advance, and investigators knew the group allocation. The paper reports TCR Vbeta CDR3 sequencing of approximately 140 peripheral blood samples: under 45 ophthalmopathy, about 75 hyperthyroidism and some 17 progressor patients.

The rearranged chain carries TRBV30 and TRBJ2-7; 10 junctional bases match TRBD2. The source material was peripheral blood mononuclear cells (PBMCs), sampled at new diagnosis, from a patient treated with antithyroid drugs. The clonotype comes from a young woman with Graves disease. Donor details come from another sample of the same person, matched by shared clones. The bases read TGTGCCTGGATCCCTAGCGGGAGTAATTGCGAGCAGTACTTC. Translated, it gives CAWIPSGSNCEQYF. The variable domain in full, with residues beyond the CDR3 obtained from the reference TRBV30 and TRBJ2-7 genes, is SQTIHQWPATLVQPVGSPLSLECTVEGTSNPNLYWYRQAAGRGLQLLFYSVGIGQISSEVPQNLSASRPQDRQFILSSKKLLLSDSGFYLCAWIPSGSNCEQYFGPGTRLTVT.